This entry describes one TCR beta chain. No antigen is known for it. This entry comes from a study of radiation and T cells in renal cell carcinoma. Stated time point: blood 4 weeks post-SBRT, at nephrectomy. Treatment indicated: 15 Gy SBRT to primary tumor, nephrectomy 4 weeks later. The patient's renal cell carcinoma had clear cell pathology. Germline V gene sequence: CDR1 SQVTM, CDR2 ANQGSEA. CDR3 size: 14 residues. J gave up 3 bases and V 7 bases, and 5 bases lay outside the gene matches. Profiling relied on immunoSEQ multiplex PCR, and the TCRdb table lists in-frame clones only, not all of them. The table includes around 180,000 clones, 88% detected once. Study-wide points: No pretreatment tumor biopsies were available for baseline clonotypes. From baseline, blood top tumor clonotypes peaked at 2 weeks post-radiation.

Sequenced here: blood, sampled from a patient whose treatment included radiotherapy and nephrectomy. The J gene is TRBJ2-2, the V gene TRBV29-1; TRBD1 matches at 10 bases. This clonotype originated in a woman aged 50 to 60 with renal cell carcinoma. The CDR3 here is CSGGTGADTGELFF. The CDR3 DNA reads as TGCAGCGGTGGGACAGGGGCTGACACCGGGGAGCTGTTTTTT.